This T cell receptor beta chain was profiled in a study of a mutant IDH1 vaccine in newly diagnosed glioma. Sequenced by immunoSEQ multiplex PCR; TCRdb stores in-frame clones only, minus some. The profile shows some 95,000 clones, around 80% of them singletons. Germline V gene lookup returns CDR1 MNHEY and CDR2 SMNVEV (reference sequence). The V and J ends lost 5 bases and 0 bases, in that order; junction bases with no gene match: 13. CDR3 length equals 20 residues. As for time point: baseline, week 1 (first vaccination visit). Described treatment: pre-vaccination baseline after standard-of-care therapy.

The clonotype was recovered from a middle-aged man with glioma. V usage is TRBV27 and J usage is TRBJ2-4; TRBD2 matches 13 bases. The sample in question was PBMCs, obtained from a glioma patient treated with radiotherapy, temozolomide or both. The CDR3 reads CASSARPGLAGSLAKNIQYF. The CDR3 region has the DNA TGTGCCAGCAGTGCTAGACCGGGACTAGCGGGGTCCTTAGCCAAAAACATTCAGTACTTC.